This T cell receptor (beta chain) was captured by sequencing in a study of T cell repertoires in cytomegalovirus infection. This CDR3 contains 12 residues. From germline, CDR1 is MNHEY and CDR2 SVGEGT. V was pared by 7 bases and J by 5 bases, with 11 bases between. In regard to this clonotype: No antigen is known for it.

MiXCR was run by TCRdb on the reads, yielding one entry per CDR3 protein. This sample has 550,000 to 700,000 distinct CDR3 sequences, with around two fifths found just once. This chain joins TRBV6-2 or TRBV6-3 and TRBJ2-5; no clear D gene. The source material was cultured PBMCs, sampled from culture after CMV antigen stimulation. This TCR was recovered from a human donor in good health (CMV status not recorded). Some clones in this sample may be carry-over from other donors' samples. CDR3: CASNAVMETQYF. The CDR3 DNA follows: TGTGCCAGCAACGCAGTTATGGAGACCCAGTACTTC.